These 22 T cell receptor beta chains were sequenced from one sample in a study of shared clonotypes between healthy human individuals. The repertoire was sequenced with immunoSEQ multiplex PCR; TCRdb's copy has only in-frame clones and lacks some. The sample holds approximately 1.1 million clones, roughly 74% seen once. The material sequenced was memory CD4+ T cells from PBMCs. Subset denoted: CD45RA-negative fraction. Receptors originate from a man aged 18 to 30 in good health. Some clones in this sample may be carry-over from other donors' samples.

The chain links TRBV10-3 to TRBJ1-1, with D unresolved. Per the germline V gene, CDR1 is ENHRY and CDR2 is SYGVKD. This CDR3 has 13 residues. V gave up 3 bases and J gave up 1 base, with 6 bases separating them. The CDR3 sequence: CAISDVSNTEAFF. The CDR3 bases are TGTGCCATCAGTGACGTTTCGAACACTGAAGCTTTCTTT.

This rearrangement joins TRBV6-1 to TRBJ1-4, with unresolved D. Germline V gives CDR1 MNHNS, CDR2 SASEGT. Trimming removed 10 bases from V and 4 bases from J, with 10 bases in between. CDR3 size: 12 residues. CDR3 in amino acids: CATGGDNEKLFF. The CDR3 nucleotides read TGTGCCACAGGAGGTGATAATGAAAAACTGTTTTTT.

This clone has just a few counts. CDR3 protein: CASKTIFNTEAFF. CDR3 DNA: TGTGCCAGCAAAACTATTTTTAACACTGAAGCTTTCTTT. V usage is TRBV6-5 and J usage is TRBJ1-1; D is unresolved. Germline CDR1 reads MNHEY; CDR2 reads SVGAGI. This CDR3 contains 13 residues. The V end was cut by 7 bases, the J end by 2 bases, with 11 bases between.

The chain is built from TRBV27 and TRBJ2-5; tentatively, D is TRBD1 or TRBD2 (6 bases each). This CDR3 spans 13 amino acids. In germline, CDR1 is MNHEY, CDR2 SMNVEV (reference sequence). The V and J ends lost 2 bases and 6 bases respectively, with 10 bases between them. The CDR3 DNA reads TGTGCCAGCAGTTTAACGGGGGCGAAGACCCAGTACTTC. Translated: CASSLTGAKTQYF.

This clone occurred a few times. The chain links TRBV28 to TRBJ1-1, with D hard to call. The V end was cut by 2 bases, the J end by 1 base, with 14 bases between. The CDR3 length is 16 residues. In germline, CDR1 is MDHEN, CDR2 SYDVKM. In nucleotides, the CDR3 is TGTGCCAGCAGTTTACGGGGTGATATAACGAACACTGAAGCTTTCTTT. Protein product: CASSLRGDITNTEAFF.

The V gene is TRBV28, the J gene TRBJ1-2; 7 positions agree with TRBD1. The germline gives CDR1 MDHEN, CDR2 SYDVKM. The CDR3 totals 13 residues. J gave up 0 bases and V 9 bases, and 4 bases lay outside the gene matches. The CDR3 region has the DNA TGTGCCAGTTGGGACAGATCTAACTATGGCTACACCTTC. Its protein is CASWDRSNYGYTF.

The genes are TRBV4-1 and TRBJ2-2; 10 nucleotides match TRBD1. CDR1 is MGHRA, CDR2 YSYEKL, per germline. The trim removed 4 bases at V and 5 bases at J, leaving 4 bases unmatched. The CDR3 is 15 amino acids. The CDR3 nucleotides are TGCGCCAGCAGCCGGACAGGGGGAGAAACCGGGGAGCTGTTTTTT. Encoded protein: CASSRTGGETGELFF.

The rearrangement joins TRBV28 to TRBJ1-2; perhaps TRBD1 as D (5 bases). The germline V gene encodes CDR1 MDHEN and CDR2 SYDVKM. The CDR3 runs to 15 residues. V lost 6 bases and J lost 4, with 18 bases in between. The CDR3 region has the DNA TGTGCCAGCAGCTCCTCAGGGTCCCGGGGCTATGGCTACACCTTC. It specifies CASSSSGSRGYGYTF.

The chain is built from TRBV19 and TRBJ1-2, with D possibly TRBD1 on 5 matching bases. Per germline, CDR1 LNHDA and CDR2 SQIVND (reference sequence). This CDR3 contains 14 residues. V was pared by 9 bases and J by 4 bases, with 18 bases between. CDR3 DNA sequence: TGTGCCAGCAACCCAGGTGGAGGGGTCTATGGCTACACCTTC. Translated, it gives CASNPGGGVYGYTF.

This clone was found once. A far larger clone differs by one base, so this is likely a read error. Other nucleotide sequences from this sample produce the same CDR3. This chain joins TRBV9 and TRBJ1-2; D is possibly TRBD1 (5 bases). Trimming took 5 bases from V and 2 from J, leaving 13 bases between them. CDR1 SGDLS and CDR2 YYNGEE come from the germline V gene. There are 14 residues in the CDR3. This chain's CDR3 is CASSAGTTNYGYTF. The CDR3 DNA is TGTGCCAGCAGTGCCGGGACGACGAACTATGGCTACACCTTC. Complete variable domain (other parts from reference TRBV9 and TRBJ1-2): DSGVTQTPKHLITATGQRVTLRCSPRSGDLSVYWYQQSLDQGLQFLIQYYNGEERAKGNILERFSAQQFPDLHSELNLSSLELGDSALYFCASSAGTTNYGYTFGSGTRLTVV.

CDR3 DNA sequence: TGTGCCAGCAGCCCCCAGGACTGGGGTGAAGGTACGCAGTATTTT. It codes for CASSPQDWGEGTQYF. The V gene is TRBV6-5, the J gene TRBJ2-3; tentatively, D is TRBD2 (5 bases). Germline CDR1 is MNHEY and CDR2 is SVGAGI. The CDR3 is 15 residues long. V was clipped by 6 bases and J by 8 bases, with 21 bases between them.

This clone was counted only a few times. This sequence joins TRBV14 and TRBJ1-3; D might be TRBD1 (5 bases). V was clipped by 1 base and J by 2 bases, with 9 bases between them. Looked up from germline, CDR1 is SGHDN and CDR2 is FVKESK. The CDR3 is made up of 15 amino acids. CDR3 loop: CASSQVQGAGNTIYF. The CDR3 nucleotides read TGTGCCAGCAGCCAAGTGCAGGGCGCTGGAAACACCATATATTTT.

This clone was detected only a few times. In the same sample, other DNA sequences code for this CDR3. The V and J genes are TRBV2 and TRBJ1-1; D remains ambiguous. Per germline, CDR1 SNHLY and CDR2 FYNNEI. V was clipped by 7 bases and J by 1 base, with 4 bases between them. This CDR3 comprises 11 residues. The CDR3 loop is CASTGNTEAFF. The DNA for the CDR3 is TGTGCCAGCACGGGGAACACTGAAGCTTTCTTT.

About this clone: Possible read error: a much larger clone is one base away. The chain has TRBV2 and TRBJ1-2; 8 bases line up with TRBD1. The germline CDR1 and CDR2 sequences are SNHLY and FYNNEI. This CDR3 has 14 amino acids. J gave up 0 bases and V 5 bases, and 2 bases lay outside the gene matches. The CDR3 here is CASSLTGANYGYTF. CDR3 coding DNA: TGTGCCAGCAGTCTGACAGGGGCTAACTATGGCTACACCTTC.

The chain links TRBV14 to TRBJ2-7; no reliable D call. The germline V and J ends were trimmed by 5 bases and 2 bases, with 16 bases remaining between them. The CDR3 has 15 amino acids. From germline, CDR1 is SGHDN and CDR2 FVKESK. This chain's CDR3 is CASSEGAVATYEQYF. The CDR3 DNA reads TGTGCCAGCAGCGAAGGAGCAGTTGCCACCTACGAGCAGTACTTC.

The rearrangement joins TRBV15 to TRBJ2-7, with D perhaps assigned TRBD1 or TRBD2 (5 bases each). Trimming took off 1 base at V and 4 bases at J, with 14 bases between the two ends. The CDR3 length is 15 residues. CDR1 LNHNV and CDR2 YYDKDF come from the germline V gene (reference sequence). Written as DNA, the CDR3 is TGTGCCACCAGCAGAGGGGGCCCCGGGGCGTACGAGCAGTACTTC. This translates into CATSRGGPGAYEQYF.

This chain links TRBV18 with TRBJ1-1, with 8 nucleotides matching TRBD1. Trimming took 3 bases from V and 4 from J; bases not matched to a gene: 7. The CDR3 consists of 15 residues. CDR1 is KGHSH, CDR2 LQKENI, per germline. CDR3 loop: CASSPEQGEGTEAFF. In DNA, the CDR3 is TGTGCCAGCTCACCCGAACAGGGGGAGGGCACTGAAGCTTTCTTT.

The chain is built from TRBV14 and TRBJ1-2, with D possibly matching TRBD1 (5 bases). Germline V gives CDR1 SGHDN, CDR2 FVKESK. The ends were cut back, 4 bases at V and 6 bases at J, with 15 bases in the middle. The CDR3 length is 14 residues. CDR3 sequence: CASSPLREGHGYTF. The CDR3 bases are TGTGCCAGCAGCCCTCTCAGGGAGGGGCATGGCTACACCTTC.

The chain employs TRBV7-2 and TRBJ2-1; TRBD1 matches at 9 bases. This CDR3 spans 18 amino acids. Germline V gene sequence: CDR1 SGHTA, CDR2 FQGNSA. Unmatched junction bases numbered 12, after V lost 6 bases and J lost 0 bases. The CDR3 nucleotides are TGTGCCAGCAGTAAACAACAGGGGGCGCTGGGCTCCTACAATGAGCAGTTCTTC. The encoded protein is CASSKQQGALGSYNEQFF.

This clone was counted once. The rearrangement uses TRBV28 and TRBJ1-2, with 9 bases fitting TRBD1. CDR1 is MDHEN and CDR2 is SYDVKM in the germline V gene. The CDR3 consists of 14 residues. Trimming removed 3 bases from V and 6 bases from J; junction bases left unmatched: 5. In DNA form, the CDR3 reads TGTGCCAGCAGTTTCGCCAACAGGGGGCATGGCTACACCTTC. Translated: CASSFANRGHGYTF.

The chain couples TRBV11-2 to TRBJ2-3, with D uncertain. Germline V CDR1 and CDR2: SGHAT, FQNNGV. The CDR3 runs to 12 residues. The V end lost 5 bases, the J end lost 4 bases, and 7 bases lay between the germline ends. The CDR3 sequence: CASSENADTQYF. The CDR3 coding sequence is TGTGCCAGCAGCGAAAATGCAGATACGCAGTATTTT.

The genes are TRBV4-3 and TRBJ1-4; 7 positions agree with TRBD1. This CDR3 comprises 17 residues. Germline lookup yields CDR1 LGHNA and CDR2 YSLEER. The V gene end was trimmed by 4 bases and the J gene end by 5 bases; junction bases not matched to a gene: 13. CDR3 sequence reads: CASSPEGAQAPNEKLFF. As DNA, the CDR3 is TGCGCCAGCAGCCCCGAGGGGGCTCAGGCGCCAAATGAAAAACTGTTTTTT.